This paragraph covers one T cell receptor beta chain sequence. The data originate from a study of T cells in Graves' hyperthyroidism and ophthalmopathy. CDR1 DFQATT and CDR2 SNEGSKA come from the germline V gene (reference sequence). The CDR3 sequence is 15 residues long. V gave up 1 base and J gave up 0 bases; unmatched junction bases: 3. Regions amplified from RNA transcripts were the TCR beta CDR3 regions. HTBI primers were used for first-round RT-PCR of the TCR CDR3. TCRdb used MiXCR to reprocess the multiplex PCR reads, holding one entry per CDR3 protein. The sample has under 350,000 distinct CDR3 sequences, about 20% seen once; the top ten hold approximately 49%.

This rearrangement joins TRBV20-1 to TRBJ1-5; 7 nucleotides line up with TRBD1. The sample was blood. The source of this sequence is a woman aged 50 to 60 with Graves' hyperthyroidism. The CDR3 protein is CSARVGTASNQPQHF. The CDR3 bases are TGCAGTGCTAGAGTGGGGACAGCTAGCAATCAGCCCCAGCATTTT.